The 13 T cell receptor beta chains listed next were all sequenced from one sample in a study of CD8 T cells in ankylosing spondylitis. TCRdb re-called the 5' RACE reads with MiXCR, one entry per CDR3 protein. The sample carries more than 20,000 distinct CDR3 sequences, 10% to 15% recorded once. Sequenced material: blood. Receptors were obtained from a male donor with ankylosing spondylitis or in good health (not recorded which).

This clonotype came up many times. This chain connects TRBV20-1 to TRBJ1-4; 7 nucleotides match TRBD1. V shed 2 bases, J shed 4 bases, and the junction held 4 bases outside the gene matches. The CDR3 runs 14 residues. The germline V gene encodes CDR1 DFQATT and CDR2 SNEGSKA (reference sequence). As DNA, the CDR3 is TGCAGTGCTAGAAAGGGGGCCGGTAATGAAAAACTGTTTTTT. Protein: CSARKGAGNEKLFF.

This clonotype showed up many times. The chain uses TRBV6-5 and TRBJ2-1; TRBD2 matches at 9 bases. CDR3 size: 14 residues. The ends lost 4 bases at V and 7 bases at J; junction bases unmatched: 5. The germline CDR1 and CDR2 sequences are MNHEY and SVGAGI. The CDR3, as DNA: TGTGCCAGCAGTTTAGCGGGGGCGGGGAATGAGCAGTTCTTC. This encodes CASSLAGAGNEQFF.

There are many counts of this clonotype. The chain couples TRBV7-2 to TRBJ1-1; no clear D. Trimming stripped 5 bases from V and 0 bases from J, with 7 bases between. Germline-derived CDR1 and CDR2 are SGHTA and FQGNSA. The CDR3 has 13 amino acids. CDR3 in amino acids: CASSLSMNTEAFF. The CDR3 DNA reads TGTGCCAGCAGCCTATCCATGAACACTGAAGCTTTCTTT.

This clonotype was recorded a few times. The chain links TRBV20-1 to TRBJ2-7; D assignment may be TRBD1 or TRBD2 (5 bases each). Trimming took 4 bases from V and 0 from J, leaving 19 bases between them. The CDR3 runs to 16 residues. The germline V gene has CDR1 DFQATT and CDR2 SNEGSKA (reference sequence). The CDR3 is CSATISGRQSSYEQYF. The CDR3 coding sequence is TGCAGTGCTACCATATCGGGAAGACAGTCCTCCTACGAGCAGTACTTC.

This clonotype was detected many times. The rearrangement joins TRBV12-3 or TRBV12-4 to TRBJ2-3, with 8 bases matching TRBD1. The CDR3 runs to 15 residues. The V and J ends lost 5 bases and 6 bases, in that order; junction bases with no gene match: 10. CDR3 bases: TGTGCCAGCAGTCCCCGACAGGGGAGGACGGATACGCAGTATTTT. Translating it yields CASSPRQGRTDTQYF.

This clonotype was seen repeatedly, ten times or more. CDR3 DNA: TGTGCCAGCAGCCCCCTCAGGGCGGGACGGACAGATACGCAGTATTTT. As protein: CASSPLRAGRTDTQYF. The rearrangement joins TRBV14 to TRBJ2-3, with D perhaps matching TRBD2 (6 bases). V lost 4 bases, J lost 3 bases, and 17 bases lay in between. Germline CDR1 reads SGHDN; CDR2 reads FVKESK. The CDR3 runs to 16 residues. The whole variable domain, remainder taken from reference TRBV14 and TRBJ2-3, is EAGVTQFPSHSVIEKGQTVTLRCDPISGHDNLYWYRRVMGKEIKFLLHFVKESKQDESGMPNNRFLAERTGGTYSTLKVQPAELEDSGVYFCASSPLRAGRTDTQYFGPGTRLTVL.

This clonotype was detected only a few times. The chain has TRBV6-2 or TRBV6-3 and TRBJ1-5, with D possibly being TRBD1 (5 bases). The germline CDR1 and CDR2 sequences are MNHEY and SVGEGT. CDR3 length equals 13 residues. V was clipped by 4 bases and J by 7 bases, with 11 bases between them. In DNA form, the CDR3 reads TGTGCCAGCAGTTGGATGCAGGGACAGCCCCAGCATTTT. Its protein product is CASSWMQGQPQHF.

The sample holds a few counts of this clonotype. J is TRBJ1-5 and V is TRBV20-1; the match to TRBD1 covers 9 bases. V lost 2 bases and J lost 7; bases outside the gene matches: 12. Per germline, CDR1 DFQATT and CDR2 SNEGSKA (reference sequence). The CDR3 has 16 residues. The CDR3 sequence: CSARPGGQGLGQPQHF. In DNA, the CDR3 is TGCAGTGCTAGACCTGGGGGACAGGGACTGGGACAGCCCCAGCATTTT.

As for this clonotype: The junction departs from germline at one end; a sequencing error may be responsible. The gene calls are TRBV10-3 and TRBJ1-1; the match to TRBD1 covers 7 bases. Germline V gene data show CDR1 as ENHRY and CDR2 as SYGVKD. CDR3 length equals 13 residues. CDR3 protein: CTISEVTGMMAFF. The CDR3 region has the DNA TGTACCATCAGTGAAGTGACAGGGATGATGGCTTTCTTT.

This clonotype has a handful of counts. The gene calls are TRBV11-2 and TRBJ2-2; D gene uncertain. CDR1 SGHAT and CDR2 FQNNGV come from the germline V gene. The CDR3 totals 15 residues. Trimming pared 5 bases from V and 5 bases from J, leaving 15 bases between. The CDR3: CASSRTEITTGELFF. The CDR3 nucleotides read TGTGCCAGCAGCCGTACGGAAATAACAACCGGGGAGCTGTTTTTT.

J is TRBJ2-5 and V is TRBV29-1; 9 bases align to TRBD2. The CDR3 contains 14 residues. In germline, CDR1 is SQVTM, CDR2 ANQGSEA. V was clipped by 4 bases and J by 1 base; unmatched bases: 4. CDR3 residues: CSVGVAGAQETQYF. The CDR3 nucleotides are TGCAGCGTTGGGGTAGCGGGGGCCCAAGAGACCCAGTACTTC.

CDR3 nucleotide sequence: TGCAGCGTTGAAGATCGCAGGAGGACTGAAGCTTTCTTT. Translated, it gives CSVEDRRRTEAFF. The genes are TRBV29-1 and TRBJ1-1; the D is unclear. V shed 0 bases and J shed 5 bases, with 10 bases lying between them. Germline V CDR1 and CDR2: SQVTM, ANQGSEA. CDR3 size: 13 residues.

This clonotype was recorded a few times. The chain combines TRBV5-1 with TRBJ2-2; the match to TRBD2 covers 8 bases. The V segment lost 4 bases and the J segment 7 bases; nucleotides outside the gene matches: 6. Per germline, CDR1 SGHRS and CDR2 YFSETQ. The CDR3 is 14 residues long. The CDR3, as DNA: TGCGCCAGCAGCCTTAGCGGGGATCACGGGGAGCTGTTTTTT. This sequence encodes CASSLSGDHGELFF.